This T cell receptor beta chain was captured in a study of CD8 T cells in ankylosing spondylitis. Study findings and constraints: Some of these motif variants have turned up before, in reports on reactive arthritis synovial fluid and blood. In ankylosing spondylitis blood, a motif of about 8 highly homologous TCR beta variants appeared characteristic. The disease-linked clones had a CD8+ phenotype and low blood frequencies.

Generation of TCR beta libraries employed quantitative 5'-RACE incorporating molecular barcodes. MiXCR was run by TCRdb on the 5' RACE reads, yielding one entry per CDR3 protein. The sample has 250,000 to 400,000 distinct CDR3 sequences, roughly 11% seen once; the top ten hold roughly a tenth. This clonotype was picked up many times. Antigen unknown. Germline V gives CDR1 SGHDT, CDR2 YYEEEE. The V and J ends lost 7 bases and 2 bases respectively, with 15 bases between them. This CDR3 region has 14 residues. The rearrangement links TRBV5-6 to TRBJ2-5, with D tentatively TRBD2 (6 bases). This TCR was recovered from a female donor with ankylosing spondylitis or in good health (not recorded which). The sequenced material came from blood, either unsorted or a sorted T cell fraction (not recorded which). CDR3 sequence: CASSAYGGQETQYF. The CDR3 bases are TGTGCCAGCTCAGCCTATGGAGGGCAAGAGACCCAGTACTTC.